This record looks at one T cell receptor beta chain sequence and its context. These data are taken from a study of technical replicates of blood from a handful of donors. The protocol was immunoSEQ multiplex PCR, while the TCRdb copy is restricted to in-frame clones and leaves out a portion. The sample carries tens of thousands of clones, 93% recorded once. CDR3 size: 15 residues. CDR1 is SEHNR and CDR2 is FQNEAQ in the germline V gene (reference sequence). J lost 1 base, V lost 4 bases, and 5 bases had no gene match. The clonotype originates from a human donor in good health. Specimen: T cells isolated from PBMCs. The chain combines TRBV7-9 with TRBJ1-1; 8 nucleotides agree with TRBD1. The CDR3 region is CASSSDRVRNTEAFF. The CDR3 DNA follows: TGTGCCAGCAGCTCGGACAGGGTGCGGAACACTGAAGCTTTCTTT.